This T cell receptor beta chain was profiled in a study of blood T cell repertoires in COVID-19. On the study more broadly: The United States, Italy and Spain were the sources of the acute and convalescent COVID-19 samples.

How the authors handled the data: Reference gene primers were amplified, and this amplification served to estimate nucleated cell counts. Sequencing was performed with immunoSEQ multiplex PCR; in TCRdb, only in-frame clones are kept and a portion is missing. That table gives V, J and clone size, and the DNA gave D and trimming. The data show about 55,000 clones, around nine tenths seen once. The V gene end was trimmed by 4 bases and the J gene end by 7 bases; junction bases not matched to a gene: 5. The CDR3 has 15 amino acids. CDR1 and CDR2 from the germline V gene are LNHDA and SQIVND (reference sequence).

The V gene is TRBV19, the J gene TRBJ1-5; TRBD1 matches 12 bases. Source material: peripheral blood. The receptor's source is a human donor with active COVID-19. The donor label of this sample is uncertain. CDR3 DNA sequence: TGTGCCAGTAGTAAGGGACAGGGGGCTCAACAGCCCCAGCATTTT. This encodes CASSKGQGAQQPQHF.